These 14 T cell receptor beta chains originate from one sample sequenced in a study of T cells after yellow fever vaccination. TCRdb itself ran the 5' RACE reads through MiXCR, one entry per CDR3 protein. The repertoire has some 560,000 distinct CDR3 sequences, about 19% of them found once; the top ten carry roughly an eighth. The sequencing here drew on PBMCs, taken 15 days after the yellow fever booster vaccination. The receptors stem from a man younger than 40 who received the YFV17D yellow fever vaccine.

The chain has TRBV11-2 and TRBJ1-4; the D is unclear. The germline CDR1 and CDR2 sequences are SGHAT and FQNNGV. The CDR3 has 13 residues. Trimming took off 1 base at V and 8 bases at J, with 8 bases between the two ends. The CDR3: CASSLGTAEKLFF. The CDR3 nucleotides are TGTGCCAGCAGCTTAGGCACGGCGGAAAAACTGTTTTTT.

This chain links TRBV20-1 with TRBJ2-5, with D maybe TRBD2 (6 bases). The CDR3 contains 13 residues. Germline CDR1 reads DFQATT; CDR2 reads SNEGSKA (reference sequence). With 5 bases removed from V and 5 bases from J, the gap between germline ends came to 15 bases. CDR3 nucleotides: TGCAGTGCTGGAAGAACTAGCTGGGAGACCCAGTACTTC. This translates into CSAGRTSWETQYF.

The J gene is TRBJ2-2, the V gene TRBV6-2 or TRBV6-3, with a tentative D call TRBD1 (6 bases). V lost 6 bases to trimming and J lost 5 bases, with 10 bases between them. CDR1 is MNHEY, CDR2 SVGEGT, per germline. There are 13 residues in the CDR3. In DNA, the CDR3 is TGTGCCAGCAGCAAGGGGGAGACCGGGGAGCTGTTTTTT. It encodes CASSKGETGELFF.

CDR3 region: CATENGRGNIQYF. The CDR3 DNA reads TGTGCCACCGAGAACGGCAGGGGGAACATTCAGTACTTC. The chain couples TRBV25-1 to TRBJ2-4; TRBD1 matches at 7 bases. Germline V gives CDR1 MGHDK, CDR2 SYGVNS. V was pared by 10 bases and J by 7 bases, with 10 bases of the junction left unmatched. The CDR3 length is 13 residues.

The rearrangement uses TRBV23-1 and TRBJ2-3; no reliable D call. TRBV23-1 falls under the ORF class, with uncertain function. The CDR3 extends over 14 amino acids. Deletions cut 4 bases from V and 2 bases from J, with 10 bases between. The CDR3 DNA reads TGCGCCAGCAGTCTATCCGAGTACACAGATACGCAGTATTTT. Its protein is CASSLSEYTDTQYF.

This clonotype has only a few counts. The CDR3 nucleotides are TGCAGTGCTAGAGGGCCAGGCAATCGGGAGCAGTACTTC. Amino acids: CSARGPGNREQYF. The J gene is TRBJ2-7, the V gene TRBV20-1; D ambiguous. Trimming left V 1 base short and J 7 bases short, with 14 bases between. Germline V gene data show CDR1 as DFQATT and CDR2 as SNEGSKA (reference sequence). This CDR3 is 13 amino acids long.

This clonotype turned up a few times. The genes are TRBV29-1 and TRBJ2-1; TRBD2 agrees at 12 bases. The germline gives CDR1 SQVTM, CDR2 ANQGSEA. The CDR3 runs to 17 residues. After removal of 3 bases from V and 1 base from J, the junction contained 7 bases not matched to a gene. The chain's CDR3 is CSVDGLAGGQSYNEQFF. The CDR3 DNA follows: TGCAGCGTTGACGGTCTAGCGGGAGGGCAGTCCTACAATGAGCAGTTCTTC.

The chain recombines TRBV20-1 with TRBJ2-2; D gene unclear. V was trimmed by 6 bases and J by 0 bases, leaving 14 bases between them. The CDR3 has 15 amino acids. In germline, CDR1 is DFQATT, CDR2 SNEGSKA (reference sequence). Written as DNA, the CDR3 is TGCAGTGCAACGCGGCGAGCGACGAACACCGGGGAGCTGTTTTTT. It codes for CSATRRATNTGELFF.

The V gene is TRBV12-3 or TRBV12-4, the J gene TRBJ1-2; tentative D call: TRBD1 (5 bases). The CDR3 has 15 amino acids. Trimming removed 3 bases at V and 0 bases at J, with 11 bases between. The DNA for the CDR3 is TGTGCCAGCAGTTTGGAACAGGCAACTAACTATGGCTACACCTTC. Translation: CASSLEQATNYGYTF.

The table lists this clonotype with a few counts. The chain recombines TRBV29-1 with TRBJ2-1; TRBD2 aligns across 9 bases. CDR1 is SQVTM, CDR2 ANQGSEA, per germline. The V segment lost 3 bases and the J segment 4 bases; nucleotides outside the gene matches: 4. The CDR3 runs to 14 residues. Written as DNA, the CDR3 is TGCAGCGTTGAGAGCGGGAGGAGGTACAATGAGCAGTTCTTC. Protein: CSVESGRRYNEQFF.

The chain uses TRBV5-5 and TRBJ1-1, with 8 positions matching TRBD1. The junction had 4 bases not matched to a gene; V was cut back by 4 bases and J by 5 bases. Germline-derived CDR1 and CDR2 are SGHKS and YYEKEE (reference sequence). The CDR3 has 13 amino acids. For the CDR3, the DNA is TGTGCCAGCAGCCCCCGACAGGGGACTGAAGCTTTCTTT. Protein product: CASSPRQGTEAFF.

J is TRBJ2-5 and V is TRBV12-3 or TRBV12-4, with D tentatively TRBD1 (6 bases). CDR3 length: 13 amino acids. The V gene lost 7 bases and the J gene lost 2 bases, with 11 bases spanning the gap. The CDR3 nucleotides read TGTGCCAGCACCTTAAGGGGGCAAGAGACCCAGTACTTC. Amino acids: CASTLRGQETQYF.

This clonotype was picked up a small number of times. The gene calls are TRBV3-1 and TRBJ2-1, with TRBD2 matching over 10 bases. With 4 bases clipped from V and 7 bases from J, the junction kept 4 bases outside the gene matches. The germline V gene has CDR1 LGHDT and CDR2 YNNKEL (reference sequence). The CDR3 sequence is 14 residues long. The CDR3 loop reads CASSPSGRANEQFF. CDR3 bases: TGTGCCAGCAGCCCTAGCGGGAGAGCGAATGAGCAGTTCTTC.

The J gene is TRBJ1-2, the V gene TRBV7-2; D unresolved. From germline, CDR1 is SGHTA and CDR2 FQGNSA. This CDR3 is 13 amino acids long. The V and J ends lost 1 base and 8 bases respectively, with 11 bases between them. The CDR3 coding sequence is TGTGCCAGCAGCTTAGGTCCCCTAGAGGGCTACACCTTC. Translating gives CASSLGPLEGYTF.